The 27 T cell receptor beta chains below all came from one sample that was sequenced in a study of cytomegalovirus exposure and HLA in healthy donors (dated by TCRdb to about 2017). Libraries were prepared through the immunoSEQ multiplex PCR assay. A mixture of 60 forward primers for TCR Vbeta segments and 13 reverse primers for TCR Jbeta segments was used in the multiplex PCR. TCRdb re-hosts the immuneACCESS table, in-frame sequences only. Its copies lack some clones; in the studies checked, an unresolved V gene accounts for under half of them, and the cause for the rest is not known. The sample table records 100,000 or so clones; roughly 75% of these occur just once. Over 12% of the sample comes from the top ten. The sequenced sample was PBMCs. All receptors come from a male donor in good health and CMV-seropositive.

This chain connects TRBV5-6 to TRBJ2-5, with 7 bases that match TRBD1. The assigned J gene may be wrong: the sequence end matches TRBJ2-7 better. Germline V gene lookup returns CDR1 SGHDT and CDR2 YYEEEE. This CDR3 has 12 amino acids. The CDR3 sequence is CASSFGTDEQYF. CDR3 DNA: TGTGCCAGCAGCTTTGGGACAGACGAGCAGTACTTC.

This sequence joins TRBV28 and TRBJ1-5; no clear D. V was clipped by 3 bases and J by 6 bases, with 12 bases between them. The germline gives CDR1 MDHEN, CDR2 SYDVKM. The length of the CDR3 is 14 residues. This CDR3 is CASSFLRWVQPQHF. The CDR3 DNA sequence: TGTGCCAGCAGTTTTTTGAGGTGGGTTCAGCCCCAGCATTTT. The full variable domain, rest sourced from reference TRBV28 and TRBJ1-5, is DVKVTQSSRYLVKRTGEKVFLECVQDMDHENMFWYRQDPGLGLRLIYFSYDVKMKEKGDIPEGYSVSREKKERFSLILESASTNQTSMYLCASSFLRWVQPQHFGDGTRLSIL.

This clone was recorded a few times. The J gene is TRBJ2-1, the V gene TRBV10-2, with 11 bases lining up with TRBD1. CDR1 WSHSY and CDR2 SAAADI come from the germline V gene. The CDR3 sequence is 12 residues long. The J segment lost 8 bases and the V segment lost 9 bases, leaving 3 bases of the junction unmatched. The CDR3: CARLDRGHEQFF. The DNA of the CDR3 is TGCGCCAGACTGGACAGGGGGCATGAGCAGTTCTTC.

J is TRBJ1-4 and V is TRBV28; perhaps TRBD1 as D (5 bases). Germline V gives CDR1 MDHEN, CDR2 SYDVKM. The CDR3 is 15 amino acids. Between the trimmed V and J ends, which lost 5 bases and 7 bases, there was a span of 17 bases. In nucleotides, the CDR3 is TGTGCCAGCAGTCCCTTTGGGGGGAGGGTTGAAAAACTGTTTTTT. Translated: CASSPFGGRVEKLFF.

This rearrangement joins TRBV6-6 to TRBJ2-4; TRBD1 agrees at 7 bases. Trimming at V came to 1 base and at J to 5 bases, leaving 5 bases not matched to a gene. Germline CDR1 is MNHNY and CDR2 is SVGAGI (reference sequence). The CDR3 is 15 residues long. In DNA form, the CDR3 reads TGTGCCAGCAGTTACTTCAGGGACAGAGAAAACATTCAGTACTTC. It yields the protein CASSYFRDRENIQYF.

The chain recombines TRBV7-2 with TRBJ2-3; a possible D gene is TRBD1 (5 bases). Germline lookup yields CDR1 SGHTA and CDR2 FQGNSA. The CDR3 runs to 15 residues. V lost 0 bases to trimming and J lost 3 bases, with 10 bases between them. CDR3: CASSLAFQGTDTQYF. CDR3 nucleotides: TGTGCCAGCAGCTTAGCGTTTCAGGGAACAGATACGCAGTATTTT. Full variable domain (rest looked up from reference TRBV7-2 and TRBJ2-3): GAGVSQSPSNKVTEKGKDVELRCDPISGHTALYWYRQSLGQGLEFLIYFQGNSAPDKSGLPSDRFSAERTGGSVSTLTIQRTQQEDSAVYLCASSLAFQGTDTQYFGPGTRLTVL.

The chain couples TRBV19 to TRBJ1-2, with 9 bases aligning to TRBD1. With V trimmed by 5 bases and J by 1 base, 8 bases remained unmatched. CDR1 LNHDA and CDR2 SQIVND come from the germline V gene (reference sequence). The CDR3 spans 16 residues. The CDR3 bases are TGTGCCAGTAGTTCACCGGGGACAGGGTTTAACTATGGCTACACCTTC. It is translated as CASSSPGTGFNYGYTF. The full variable domain, in which reference TRBV19 and TRBJ1-2 provide the parts outside the CDR3, is DGGITQSPKYLFRKEGQNVTLSCEQNLNHDAMYWYRQDPGQGLRLIYYSQIVNDFQKGDIAEGYSVSREKKESFPLTVTSAQKNPTAFYLCASSSPGTGFNYGYTFGSGTRLTVV.

This chain connects TRBV14 to TRBJ2-7, with D uncertain. The CDR3 extends over 12 amino acids. Germline assignment: CDR1 SGHDN and CDR2 FVKESK. Trimming left V 4 bases short and J 5 bases short, with 9 bases between. The CDR3 protein is CASSRRVDEQYF. The CDR3 coding sequence is TGTGCCAGCAGCCGTCGGGTCGACGAGCAGTACTTC.

V is TRBV7-9 and J is TRBJ2-2; D is unclear. Trimming took 3 bases from V and 4 from J, leaving 9 bases between them. The CDR3 extends over 14 amino acids. CDR1 is SEHNR, CDR2 FQNEAQ, per germline (reference sequence). The CDR3 DNA sequence: TGTGCCAGCAGCTTGATGGCCTCCACCGGGGAGCTGTTTTTT. Translated, it gives CASSLMASTGELFF.

V usage is TRBV4-1 and J usage is TRBJ2-1, with 9 bases that match TRBD1. CDR3 length equals 14 residues. Trimming removed 6 bases from V and 10 bases from J; junction bases left unmatched: 10. Per germline, CDR1 MGHRA and CDR2 YSYEKL. The CDR3, as DNA: TGCGCCAGCAGTCCAGACAGGGGGATCGGGGAGCAGTTCTTC. This gives the protein CASSPDRGIGEQFF.

This clone was seen once. This chain links TRBV7-2 with TRBJ1-4; D may be TRBD1 (6 bases). CDR3 length: 17 residues. V was pared by 4 bases and J by 0 bases, with 15 bases between. Germline V gene sequence: CDR1 SGHTA, CDR2 FQGNSA. This chain's CDR3 is CASSWPGHRSTNEKLFF. Here the CDR3 DNA reads TGTGCCAGCAGCTGGCCGGGACATCGGTCAACTAATGAAAAACTGTTTTTT.

This clone was detected a few times. The rearrangement uses TRBV19 and TRBJ1-1, with D possibly matching TRBD1 (5 bases). Looked up from germline, CDR1 is LNHDA and CDR2 is SQIVND (reference sequence). Trimming removed 0 bases from V and 5 bases from J, with 13 bases in between. The CDR3 runs 15 residues. The CDR3 loop reads CASSIDDGGRTEAFF. CDR3 in DNA: TGTGCCAGTAGTATAGATGACGGGGGGAGGACTGAAGCTTTCTTT.

The rearrangement uses TRBV7-9 and TRBJ1-4; tentatively, D is TRBD1 (5 bases). This CDR3 comprises 18 residues. Germline V gene lookup returns CDR1 SEHNR and CDR2 FQNEAQ (reference sequence). The V end lost 1 base, the J end lost 0 bases, and 15 bases lay between the germline ends. The CDR3 protein is CASSLVANLRATNEKLFF. DNA of the CDR3: TGTGCCAGCAGCTTAGTAGCCAACCTCAGGGCAACTAATGAAAAACTGTTTTTT.

This sequence joins TRBV19 and TRBJ2-2, with a tentative D call TRBD1 (6 bases). The length of the CDR3 is 14 residues. Germline V gene sequence: CDR1 LNHDA, CDR2 SQIVND (reference sequence). Trimming removed 4 bases at V and 4 bases at J, with 10 bases between. The DNA of the CDR3 is TGTGCCAGTAGTAAGGACAGAGCCACCGGGGAGCTGTTTTTT. Translated: CASSKDRATGELFF.

V gene TRBV7-6 combines with J gene TRBJ1-5; tentatively, D is TRBD1 (6 bases). Trimming took 5 bases from V and 4 from J, leaving 9 bases between them. CDR3 length: 13 amino acids. Germline V CDR1 and CDR2: SGHVS, FNYEAQ. CDR3 nucleotides: TGTGCCAGCAGCAGACAGGAAAATCAGCCCCAGCATTTT. It is translated as CASSRQENQPQHF.

This clone was seen only once. The chain carries TRBV6-5 and TRBJ2-7; 7 nucleotides agree with TRBD1. The CDR3 extends over 14 amino acids. Germline CDR1 MNHEY, CDR2 SVGAGI. The trim removed 2 bases at V and 4 bases at J, leaving 5 bases unmatched. The CDR3 here is CASSYDRVKYEQYF. CDR3 nucleotide sequence: TGTGCCAGCAGTTACGACAGGGTAAAGTACGAGCAGTACTTC.

There are a few counts of this clone. The V call is TRBV6-5, the J call TRBJ2-7; 8 bases are shared with TRBD1. This CDR3 comprises 14 residues. With V trimmed by 6 bases and J by 4 bases, 8 bases remained unmatched. Germline CDR1 reads MNHEY; CDR2 reads SVGAGI. As DNA, the CDR3 is TGTGCCAGCAGCCCAGGGGGCGGGGAATACGAGCAGTACTTC. Its translation is CASSPGGGEYEQYF.

J is TRBJ2-7 and V is TRBV7-9; D might be TRBD2 (6 bases). Per germline, CDR1 SEHNR and CDR2 FQNEAQ (reference sequence). The V gene lost 5 bases and the J gene lost 6 bases, with 17 bases spanning the gap. The CDR3 totals 14 residues. This chain's CDR3 is CASSPRLDIAEQYF. The CDR3 bases are TGTGCCAGCAGCCCACGACTAGACATCGCCGAGCAGTACTTC.

V usage is TRBV30 and J usage is TRBJ1-1; maybe TRBD1 (6 bases). V lost 7 bases, J lost 3 bases, and 12 bases lay in between. Per germline, CDR1 GTSNPN and CDR2 SVGIG (reference sequence). The CDR3 contains 12 residues. CDR3 in DNA: TGTGCCTTCGCCGAGGGGGACACTGAAGCTTTCTTT. This codes for CAFAEGDTEAFF.

The J gene is TRBJ1-1, the V gene TRBV11-1; D might be TRBD1 (5 bases). V gave up 1 base and J gave up 5 bases, with 8 bases separating them. The CDR3 totals 13 residues. Germline-derived CDR1 and CDR2 are SGHAT and FQDESV (reference sequence). The CDR3 sequence: CASSLDGGTEAFF. The DNA of the CDR3 is TGTGCCAGCAGCTTAGACGGGGGTACTGAAGCTTTCTTT.

This clone has a handful of counts. The gene calls are TRBV11-3 and TRBJ1-1; TRBD1 matches at 7 bases. The CDR3 runs to 13 residues. Germline CDR1 and CDR2: SGHNT and YENEEA. Unmatched junction bases numbered 4, after V lost 8 bases and J lost 1 base. CDR3 residues: CASGTVRNTEAFF. The CDR3 DNA reads as TGTGCCAGCGGGACAGTGAGGAACACTGAAGCTTTCTTT.

This chain links TRBV6-5 with TRBJ1-2; TRBD1 is a possible D gene (5 bases). Between the trimmed V and J ends, which lost 4 bases and 0 bases, there was a span of 9 bases. Germline CDR1 reads MNHEY; CDR2 reads SVGAGI. The CDR3 is 14 residues long. The CDR3 here is CASSSGYSNYGYTF. For the CDR3, the DNA is TGTGCCAGCAGTTCAGGGTATTCTAACTATGGCTACACCTTC.

This chain connects TRBV28 to TRBJ2-1, with TRBD1 matching over 10 bases. From germline, CDR1 is MDHEN and CDR2 SYDVKM. CDR3 size: 15 residues. V shed 5 bases and J 8 bases; nucleotides not matched to a gene: 9. CDR3 region: CASSLGTGVAHEQFF. Written as DNA, the CDR3 is TGTGCCAGCAGTCTCGGGACAGGGGTTGCCCATGAGCAGTTCTTC.

The V call is TRBV10-3, the J call TRBJ1-2; TRBD1 matches at 7 bases. V dropped 0 bases and J dropped 7; count of bases not matched to a gene: 5. Germline CDR1 and CDR2: ENHRY and SYGVKD. The CDR3 has 14 amino acids. As DNA, the CDR3 is TGTGCCATCAGTGAGTCTAGGACAGGTTCTGGCTACACCTTC. Translated: CAISESRTGSGYTF.

The chain couples TRBV9 to TRBJ2-1, with D possibly being TRBD2 (6 bases). V shed 0 bases and J shed 5 bases, with 9 bases lying between them. Germline V gene lookup returns CDR1 SGDLS and CDR2 YYNGEE. This CDR3 comprises 14 residues. This CDR3 is CASSVVVADNEQFF. The CDR3 nucleotides read TGTGCCAGCAGCGTAGTAGTAGCGGACAATGAGCAGTTCTTC.

This chain uses TRBV25-1 with TRBJ1-1; the match to TRBD1 covers 7 bases. The CDR3 runs to 15 residues. V trimming: 1 base; J trimming: 1 base; junction bases outside the gene matches: 3. CDR1 and CDR2 from the germline V gene are MGHDK and SYGVNS. Here the CDR3 reads CASSELRTGNTEAFF. The CDR3 region has the DNA TGTGCCAGCAGTGAATTACGGACAGGGAACACTGAAGCTTTCTTT. Complete variable domain (other parts from reference TRBV25-1 and TRBJ1-1): EADIYQTPRYLVIGTGKKITLECSQTMGHDKMYWYQQDPGMELHLIHYSYGVNSTEKGDLSSESTVSRIRTEHFPLTLESARPSHTSQYLCASSELRTGNTEAFFGQGTRLTVV.

This rearrangement joins TRBV11-3 to TRBJ2-7; no reliable D call. The length of the CDR3 is 11 residues. Germline values: CDR1 SGHNT, CDR2 YENEEA. V lost 5 bases, J lost 3 bases, and 5 bases lay in between. The CDR3 nucleotides are TGTGCCAGCAGCGTCCGCTACGAGCAGTACTTC. Its translation: CASSVRYEQYF.